This T cell receptor beta chain derives from a study of shared clonotypes between healthy human individuals. Authors' methods: Sequence data from immunoSEQ were junction-only and lacked quality scores; consequently, filtering differed. TCRdb's table, derived via immunoSEQ multiplex PCR, lists solely in-frame clones and lacks some. V, J and clone size derive from that table, while D and trimming were established from the DNA sequence. The table lists about 580,000 clones, 95% to 98% of them singletons. With V trimmed by 1 base and J by 4 bases, 8 bases remained unmatched. Germline CDR1 SGHVS, CDR2 FNYEAQ. This CDR3 contains 18 residues. CD45RO-negative cells were positively selected for CCR7, leaving out terminally differentiated effector memory CD45RA+ cells.

The receptor's source is a man aged 25 to 40 in good health. The specimen sequenced was naive CD8+ T cells sorted from blood. V usage is TRBV7-6 and J usage is TRBJ2-5, with 14 nucleotides matching TRBD2. CDR3 bases: TGTGCCAGCAGCTTAGAGGCAAGACTAGCGGGAGGGATAGAGACCCAGTACTTC. Protein sequence: CASSLEARLAGGIETQYF. Full variable domain (missing parts from reference TRBV7-6 and TRBJ2-5): GAGVSQSPRYKVTKRGQDVALRCDPISGHVSLYWYRQALGQGPEFLTYFNYEAQQDKSGLPNDRFSAERPEGSISTLTIQRTEQRDSAMYRCASSLEARLAGGIETQYFGPGTRLLVL.